A single sample gave rise to the 18 T cell receptor beta chains below, sequenced in a study of T cells in Graves' hyperthyroidism and ophthalmopathy. What was amplified from RNA transcripts were TCR beta CDR3 regions. The TCR CDR3 was amplified in a first-round RT-PCR using the HTBI primer set. MiXCR, applied by TCRdb to the multiplex PCR reads, yields one record per CDR3 protein. Of about 420,000 distinct CDR3 sequences in the sample, around 13% were seen once. Sequenced input: blood. The receptors originated from a woman aged 18-29 years with Graves' hyperthyroidism.

This clonotype was counted only a few times. A much bigger clone sits one base away, suggesting this may be a read error. Here the CDR3 reads CASSYRSYNEQFF. The CDR3 coding sequence is TGTGCCAGCAGTTACCGCTCCTACAATGAGCAGTTCTTC. J is TRBJ2-1 and V is TRBV6-5; D gene ambiguous. Trimming took off 2 bases at V and 0 bases at J, with 2 bases between the two ends. In germline, CDR1 is MNHEY, CDR2 SVGAGI. CDR3 length: 13 amino acids.

The V call is TRBV11-2, the J call TRBJ2-2; 7 nucleotides match TRBD1. Germline-derived CDR1 and CDR2 are SGHAT and FQNNGV. This CDR3 contains 16 residues. V shed 7 bases, J shed 2 bases, and the junction held 10 bases outside the gene matches. The CDR3 protein is CASKSPGQKNTGELFF. CDR3 DNA sequence: TGTGCCAGCAAAAGCCCGGGACAGAAAAACACCGGGGAGCTGTTTTTT.

This chain joins TRBV29-1 and TRBJ2-5; 8 positions match TRBD1. Germline V gene lookup returns CDR1 SQVTM and CDR2 ANQGSEA. The junction had 5 bases not matched to a gene; V was cut back by 4 bases and J by 4 bases. CDR3 length equals 13 residues. CDR3 sequence: CSVVDRVRETQYF. CDR3 nucleotide sequence: TGCAGCGTTGTGGACAGGGTTCGAGAGACCCAGTACTTC.

This clonotype was seen ten or more times. This sequence joins TRBV28 and TRBJ1-4, with no clear D. V was pared by 7 bases and J by 3 bases, with 6 bases between. Germline CDR1 reads MDHEN; CDR2 reads SYDVKM. This CDR3 has 12 residues. CDR3 in DNA: TGTGCCAGCACCTCATCTAATGAAAAACTGTTTTTT. It encodes CASTSSNEKLFF.

This clonotype has ten or more counts. The J gene is TRBJ2-3, the V gene TRBV20-1; D gene uncertain. V shed 6 bases and J shed 6 bases, with 13 bases lying between them. The CDR3 totals 12 residues. Germline values: CDR1 DFQATT, CDR2 SNEGSKA (reference sequence). CDR3 DNA sequence: TGCAGTGCCCTCGAGGAGACCGATACGCAGTATTTT. Protein: CSALEETDTQYF.

This clonotype was detected many times. The chain couples TRBV28 to TRBJ2-7; D is ambiguous. The V end lost 5 bases, the J end lost 2 bases, and 22 bases lay between the germline ends. From germline, CDR1 is MDHEN and CDR2 SYDVKM. The CDR3 length is 17 residues. CDR3 bases: TGTGCCAGCAGTCATACTACCCGATTGTCTAACCCCTACGAGCAGTACTTC. Translation: CASSHTTRLSNPYEQYF.

V and J are TRBV11-2 and TRBJ2-1; D not certain. The length of the CDR3 is 16 residues. CDR1 is SGHAT and CDR2 is FQNNGV in the germline V gene. V lost 5 bases, J lost 0 bases, and 14 bases lay in between. CDR3 residues: CASSLTARSSYNEQFF. The DNA for the CDR3 is TGTGCCAGCAGCCTCACAGCCCGGAGCTCCTACAATGAGCAGTTCTTC.

A few counts support this clonotype. The chain recombines TRBV27 with TRBJ2-1; 9 nucleotides line up with TRBD2. The CDR3 sequence is 16 residues long. CDR1 and CDR2 (germline): MNHEY, SMNVEV (reference sequence). Trimming cost V 6 bases and J 5 bases; bases outside gene matches: 11. The CDR3, as DNA: TGTGCCAGCAGGTTTTGGGCTAGCGGGATCAACAATGAGCAGTTCTTC. Translated, it gives CASRFWASGINNEQFF.

This clonotype was recorded at least ten times. This chain links TRBV27 with TRBJ2-5; a weak D match, TRBD2 (5 bases). The CDR3 covers 14 residues. The germline V gene encodes CDR1 MNHEY and CDR2 SMNVEV (reference sequence). With 5 bases removed from V and 2 bases from J, the gap between germline ends came to 12 bases. For the CDR3, the DNA is TGTGCCAGCAGTGTTGTAGCGTCTCAAGAGACCCAGTACTTC. Translating it yields CASSVVASQETQYF.

V gene TRBV30 combines with J gene TRBJ1-3; 7 bases fit TRBD1. The CDR3 totals 16 residues. With V trimmed by 0 bases and J by 2 bases, 7 bases remained unmatched. Germline V CDR1 and CDR2: GTSNPN, SVGIG (reference sequence). The CDR3 sequence: CAWSVRGPGTGNTIYF. The CDR3 bases are TGTGCCTGGAGTGTAAGGGGGCCAGGGACTGGAAACACCATATATTTT.

The J gene is TRBJ1-5, the V gene TRBV10-3; D is unresolved. The CDR3 contains 12 residues. Germline CDR1 ENHRY, CDR2 SYGVKD. Deletions cut 4 bases from V and 4 bases from J, with 5 bases between. The CDR3: CAISATNQPQHF. The CDR3 DNA is TGTGCCATCAGTGCCACTAATCAGCCCCAGCATTTT.

This chain joins TRBV5-6 and TRBJ1-1; D unresolved. The CDR3 sequence is 16 residues long. Trimming took off 0 bases at V and 1 base at J, with 13 bases between the two ends. In germline, CDR1 is SGHDT, CDR2 YYEEEE. CDR3 region: CASSLGYGRRNTEAFF. DNA of the CDR3: TGTGCCAGCAGCTTGGGCTATGGGAGAAGGAACACTGAAGCTTTCTTT.

This clonotype has ten or more counts. V and J are TRBV7-2 and TRBJ1-5; D ambiguous. Per the germline V gene, CDR1 is SGHTA and CDR2 is FQGNSA. The CDR3 spans 13 residues. Between the trimmed V and J ends, which lost 5 bases and 5 bases, there was a span of 10 bases. This CDR3 reads CASSVSMDQPQHF. The CDR3 coding sequence is TGTGCCAGCAGCGTATCGATGGATCAGCCCCAGCATTTT.

The table lists this clonotype with many counts. The chain combines TRBV27 with TRBJ2-2; D is possibly TRBD2 (7 bases). The CDR3 sequence is 16 residues long. The V and J ends lost 5 bases and 3 bases respectively, with 16 bases between them. Germline lookup yields CDR1 MNHEY and CDR2 SMNVEV (reference sequence). CDR3 amino acids: CASSLLPGGYTGELFF. DNA for the CDR3: TGTGCCAGCAGTCTTCTTCCGGGGGGCTACACCGGGGAGCTGTTTTTT.

This clonotype was observed many times. One end of the junction does not line up with germline, which may come from a read error. The chain uses TRBV7-2 and TRBJ2-5; D gene unclear. The CDR3 is 16 residues long. The germline V gene encodes CDR1 SGHTA and CDR2 FQGNSA. CDR3 protein: CASSLELTHYTGGLNF. The CDR3 region has the DNA TGTGCCAGCAGCTTAGAACTAACACACTACACGGGTGGATTGAACTTC.

This clonotype showed up many times. This chain connects TRBV7-9 to TRBJ2-7, with D maybe TRBD1 (6 bases). V was pared by 7 bases and J by 0 bases, with 19 bases between. Germline V gene lookup returns CDR1 SEHNR and CDR2 FQNEAQ (reference sequence). The CDR3 sequence is 16 residues long. CDR3 in DNA: TGTGCCAGCACCCAAGCAGTTCCAGGGGTCTCCTACGAGCAGTACTTC. Encoded protein: CASTQAVPGVSYEQYF.

This clonotype was seen repeatedly, ten times or more. The chain links TRBV2 to TRBJ1-1, with D tentatively TRBD1 (5 bases). Germline CDR1 SNHLY, CDR2 FYNNEI. The V end lost 0 bases, the J end lost 4 bases, and 12 bases lay between the germline ends. This CDR3 spans 15 amino acids. CDR3: CASSEAGGVGTEAFF. The DNA of the CDR3 is TGTGCCAGCAGTGAAGCGGGGGGGGTGGGCACTGAAGCTTTCTTT. The complete variable domain, with remaining parts taken from reference TRBV2 and TRBJ1-1, reads EPEVTQTPSHQVTQMGQEVILRCVPISNHLYFYWYRQILGQKVEFLVSFYNNEISEKSEIFDDQFSVERPDGSNFTLKIRSTKLEDSAMYFCASSEAGGVGTEAFFGQGTRLTVV.

This clonotype was seen many times. The V gene is TRBV7-3, the J gene TRBJ2-3; 9 bases are shared with TRBD2. Looked up from germline, CDR1 is SGHTA and CDR2 is FQGTGA. V lost 0 bases and J lost 5; bases outside the gene matches: 9. This CDR3 comprises 17 residues. The CDR3 spells CASSLTRLAGVQDTQYF. The CDR3 DNA reads TGTGCCAGCAGCTTAACTCGGTTAGCGGGAGTACAAGATACGCAGTATTTT.